Sequencing of this T cell receptor beta chain was carried out in a study of blood T cell repertoires in COVID-19. Study in general: Sites in the United States, Italy and Spain provided acute and convalescent COVID-19 samples.

The junction had 1 base not matched to a gene; V was cut back by 3 bases and J by 1 base. The CDR3 loop spans 14 amino acids. The germline gives CDR1 SGDLS, CDR2 YYNGEE. Clones were sequenced by immunoSEQ multiplex PCR, and TCRdb holds only the in-frame ones, with some missing. The sample has 250,000 or so clones, about 90% seen once. The source is a woman aged 55-70 years with COVID-19, enrolled during active disease. The genes are TRBV9 and TRBJ1-5, with TRBD1 matching 7 bases. The sequencing sample was made of peripheral blood. This CDR3 reads CASSGQGSNQPQHF. Here the CDR3 DNA reads TGTGCCAGCAGCGGACAGGGAAGCAATCAGCCCCAGCATTTT.